Sequencing of this TCR beta chain was carried out in a study of OX40 agonist ivuxolimab in advanced cancers. At baseline, cycle 4 day 1, and cycle 7 day 1, blood was sampled. Per the germline V gene, CDR1 is SGHTS and CDR2 is YDEGEE. The CDR3 is 12 residues long. The V and J ends lost 4 bases and 4 bases respectively, with 8 bases between them. Sequencing was performed with immunoSEQ multiplex PCR; in TCRdb, only in-frame clones are kept and a portion is missing. The repertoire holds some 70,000 clones, 80% to 90% seen once, with around 0.75% in the top ten. Sequences were derived from CD4+ or CD8+ T cells sorted from blood, sampled in a trial of the OX40 agonist ivuxolimab. This clonotype originated in an adult with an advanced solid tumor such as melanoma, head and neck, liver or kidney cancer. The rearrangement links TRBV5-8 to TRBJ1-1; no firm D call. CDR3 DNA: TGTGCCAGCAGCCGCCGCGGCACTGAAGCTTTCTTT. The encoded protein is CASSRRGTEAFF.